This section outlines one T cell receptor beta chain sequence together with its context. Its specific antigen is unknown. No qualities accompany the bases; no much larger clone lies one base away. TCRbeta CDR3 regions were amplified from genomic DNA by means of the immunoSEQ Assay, a bias-controlled multiplex PCR. The authors' analysis ran thus. Nucleated cell counts per sample were estimated from amplification of reference gene primers within the assay. To quantify the absolute abundance of each unique TCRbeta CDR3 rearrangement, sequence reads were collapsed and filtered. Productive Simpson clonality was computed per sample as the square root of Simpson's diversity index over productive rearrangements. This is the immuneACCESS table as TCRdb keeps it, with only in-frame sequences that have V and J called. A part of the clones is gone; compared with another copy, unresolved V genes explain less than half, and the rest is unexplained. That table supplies the V and J calls and clone size; D and trimming were determined from the DNA. This sample gives under 300,000 clones in total; approximately 80% of them show up just once. The ten largest clones add up to approximately 4.9% of the sample.

This sample was taken from a study of blood T cell repertoires in COVID-19 (dated by TCRdb to 2019 to 2021). Background on the whole study: The collaborator samples originated in the United States, Italy and Spain and spanned the acute and convalescent phases of COVID-19. The prospective study material was composed of cDNA or gDNA derived from T cells, B-cell-depleted T cells, or PBMCs. The dataset comprised deeply sampled blood TCRbeta repertoires from subjects exposed to, actively infected with, or recovered from COVID-19. The repertoires were made available in a free public database intended to serve as a resource for research on the immune response to SARS-CoV-2. Samples were obtained from the ongoing ImmuneRACE study (first 160 participants) and from about 1,300 subjects provided by 6 global collaborators. Sample metadata almost always included a de-identified subject ID, COVID-19 status, age in years and sex. Where available, HLA class I and class II types were obtained from metadata supplied by the sample provider rather than from assay-based typing.

From cysteine to phenylalanine, the CDR3 is 15 amino acids long. Here the CDR3 DNA is all that survives: 45 bases in frame from base 1. A distance of 13 bases separates the germline ends of V and J, which lose 3 bases and 1 base respectively. The germline V gene specifies KGHSH as CDR1 and LQKENI as CDR2. Collaborating institutions collected whole blood in K2EDTA tubes following their own protocols. For TCRbeta analysis, collaborators shipped samples in one of three forms: frozen whole blood, isolated PBMCs, or DNA extracted from either of those sample types. Points the paper makes about the study in general: The quantity of clinical and demographic metadata differed by source and by participant and was supplied without curation.

Material for sequencing was peripheral blood. The chain is made from TRBV18 and TRBJ2-7; no D gene call is confident. The receptor comes from an elderly woman with active or convalescent COVID-19. In nucleotide form, the sequence is TGTGCCAGCTCACCTTCTCTGGCAGAATCCTACGAGCAGTACTTC. It translates to CASSPSLAESYEQYF.